A single sample gave rise to the 16 T cell receptor beta chains below, sequenced in a study of response to subunit inactivated influenza vaccine. TCRdb reprocessed the RT-PCR reads via MiXCR and lists one record per CDR3 protein. The sample shows approximately 490,000 distinct CDR3 sequences, approximately 6.9% of them seen only once. This specimen was PBMCs from blood, taken less than 30 months after vaccination. Receptors were obtained from a man aged 50-75 years who received an inactivated influenza vaccine.

This clonotype was detected ten times or more. The V gene is TRBV11-1, the J gene TRBJ2-1; no clear D. Germline-derived CDR1 and CDR2 are SGHAT and FQDESV (reference sequence). Trimming removed 2 bases at V and 5 bases at J, with 22 bases between. This CDR3 region has 18 residues. The CDR3 reads CASSLLGSALKTHNEQFF. DNA for the CDR3: TGTGCCAGCAGCTTACTAGGGTCGGCCCTCAAAACCCACAATGAGCAGTTCTTC.

This clonotype occurred a few times. V is TRBV3-1 and J is TRBJ2-3, with a tentative D call TRBD2 (5 bases). This CDR3 region has 15 residues. Trimming took 4 bases from V and 0 from J, leaving 11 bases between them. Germline values: CDR1 LGHDT, CDR2 YNNKEL (reference sequence). Written as DNA, the CDR3 is TGTGCCAGCAGCCTAGAGGGAATAAGCACAGATACGCAGTATTTT. It codes for CASSLEGISTDTQYF.

The chain combines TRBV25-1 with TRBJ1-3, with 9 bases aligning to TRBD1. Germline lookup yields CDR1 MGHDK and CDR2 SYGVNS. The CDR3 spans 14 residues. V lost 6 bases and J lost 2; bases outside the gene matches: 2. CDR3 loop: CASSGTGPGNTIYF. CDR3 nucleotides: TGTGCCAGCAGCGGGACAGGGCCTGGAAACACCATATATTTT.

At least ten counts were recorded for this clonotype. The chain links TRBV6-5 to TRBJ1-3, with D possibly matching TRBD1 (5 bases). This CDR3 spans 15 amino acids. V was pared by 2 bases and J by 0 bases, with 8 bases between. Germline values: CDR1 MNHEY, CDR2 SVGAGI. The CDR3 sequence: CASSYEGSSGNTIYF. In DNA form, the CDR3 reads TGTGCCAGCAGTTACGAGGGGAGCTCTGGAAACACCATATATTTT.

The genes are TRBV7-2 and TRBJ1-2; D remains ambiguous. The length of the CDR3 is 12 residues. Germline V gene sequence: CDR1 SGHTA, CDR2 FQGNSA. V lost 1 base and J lost 5, with 5 bases in between. In DNA, the CDR3 is TGTGCCAGCAGCTTAGACCTATATGGCTACACCTTC. Protein product: CASSLDLYGYTF.

The sample holds a few counts of this clonotype. This chain joins TRBV6-5 and TRBJ2-1; no firm D call. V lost 3 bases and J 1 base, leaving 13 bases between the germline ends. This CDR3 region has 16 residues. The germline gives CDR1 MNHEY, CDR2 SVGAGI. The CDR3 DNA is TGTGCCAGCAGTTATACTGGGGATCCTTCCTACAATGAGCAGTTCTTC. Residues: CASSYTGDPSYNEQFF.

The rearrangement uses TRBV4-3 and TRBJ2-7, with a tentative D call TRBD2 (6 bases). Germline V gene lookup returns CDR1 LGHNA and CDR2 YSLEER. This CDR3 has 15 residues. Trimming removed 2 bases at V and 4 bases at J, with 15 bases between. Written as DNA, the CDR3 is TGCGCCAGCAGCCAATTCCAGGGTGGGGGGTACGAGCAGTACTTC. Translated, it gives CASSQFQGGGYEQYF.

V and J are TRBV25-1 and TRBJ1-6; 10 nucleotides agree with TRBD1. This CDR3 has 16 amino acids. The germline CDR1 and CDR2 sequences are MGHDK and SYGVNS. J lost 10 bases, V lost 9 bases, and 15 bases had no gene match. Here the CDR3 reads CASRSPSTGGRSPLHF. CDR3 in DNA: TGTGCCAGTAGAAGCCCCTCGACAGGGGGCAGGTCACCCCTCCACTTT. The whole variable domain, remainder taken from reference TRBV25-1 and TRBJ1-6, is EADIYQTPRYLVIGTGKKITLECSQTMGHDKMYWYQQDPGMELHLIHYSYGVNSTEKGDLSSESTVSRIRTEHFPLTLESARPSHTSQYLCASRSPSTGGRSPLHFGNGTRLTVT.

This clonotype has only a few counts. The chain joins TRBV7-9 to TRBJ2-3; 8 bases agree with TRBD2. Trimming at V came to 8 bases and at J to 5 bases, leaving 6 bases not matched to a gene. The CDR3 is 13 amino acids. CDR1 SEHNR and CDR2 FQNEAQ come from the germline V gene (reference sequence). This CDR3 reads CASQGLGLDTQYF. CDR3 coding DNA: TGTGCCAGCCAGGGACTAGGTCTAGATACGCAGTATTTT. Drawing the rest from reference TRBV7-9 and TRBJ2-3, the complete variable domain is DTGVSQNPRHKITKRGQNVTFRCDPISEHNRLYWYRQTLGQGPEFLTYFQNEAQLEKSRLLSDRFSAERPKGSFSTLEIQRTEQGDSAMYLCASQGLGLDTQYFGPGTRLTVL.

At least ten counts were recorded for this clonotype. The genes are TRBV20-1 and TRBJ1-1; possibly TRBD1 for D (6 bases). The CDR3 loop spans 11 amino acids. V was shortened by 5 bases and J by 8 bases, with 12 bases between the two germline ends. Germline lookup yields CDR1 DFQATT and CDR2 SNEGSKA (reference sequence). The CDR3 nucleotides are TGCAGTGCTTTTAGGACAGAAGAAGCTTTCTTT. Its translation: CSAFRTEEAFF.

For this clonotype: A much larger clone differs by one base, so this may be a read error. CDR3 sequence reads: CASSREGTGEKLIF. CDR3 in DNA: TGTGCCAGCAGTAGAGAGGGGACGGGTGAAAAACTGATTTTT. This chain uses TRBV5-4 with TRBJ1-4; weak D call: TRBD1 (5 bases). CDR1 SGHNT and CDR2 YYREEE come from the germline V gene (reference sequence). The CDR3 spans 14 residues.

This clonotype was recorded at least ten times. The chain links TRBV5-5 to TRBJ2-1, with D hard to call. Trimming took off 0 bases at V and 3 bases at J, with 7 bases between the two ends. Germline values: CDR1 SGHKS, CDR2 YYEKEE (reference sequence). The CDR3 loop spans 14 amino acids. CDR3 nucleotide sequence: TGTGCCAGCAGCTTGGAAGCTTTCTACAATGAGCAGTTCTTC. Amino acids: CASSLEAFYNEQFF. Filled out from reference TRBV5-5 and TRBJ2-1, the complete variable domain reads DAGVTQSPTHLIKTRGQQVTLRCSPISGHKSVSWYQQVLGQGPQFIFQYYEKEERGRGNFPDRFSARQFPNYSSELNVNALLLGDSALYLCASSLEAFYNEQFFGPGTRLTVL.

This clonotype turned up a few times. The chain carries TRBV28 and TRBJ1-1, with 8 bases identical to TRBD1. The V gene's germline CDR1 is MDHEN and CDR2 SYDVKM. V was clipped by 6 bases and J by 6 bases; unmatched bases: 12. This CDR3 region has 15 residues. CDR3 DNA: TGTGCCAGCAGGACCTACAGGGGGATTAGGCCTGAAGCTTTCTTT. It codes for CASRTYRGIRPEAFF.

This chain joins TRBV18 and TRBJ2-7; D not resolved. CDR3 length equals 14 residues. The germline V gene has CDR1 KGHSH and CDR2 LQKENI. V was cut by 3 bases and J by 2 bases, with 11 bases left in between. The CDR3 DNA reads TGTGCCAGCTCACCCGAAAGGGCCCCCTACGAGCAGTACTTC. This codes for CASSPERAPYEQYF.

This clonotype was counted a few times. The chain combines TRBV27 with TRBJ1-5; D is perhaps TRBD1 (5 bases). CDR3 length: 16 amino acids. Per the germline V gene, CDR1 is MNHEY and CDR2 is SMNVEV (reference sequence). V was shortened by 0 bases and J by 6 bases, with 15 bases between the two germline ends. The CDR3 nucleotides are TGTGCCAGCAGTTTATCGGGTCAAATGAGGGGTCAGCCCCAGCATTTT. It codes for CASSLSGQMRGQPQHF.

The CDR3 DNA is TGTGCCAGCAGCTTGCGGGGAGTGTCAGAGACCCAGTACTTC. Its translation is CASSLRGVSETQYF. This rearrangement joins TRBV6-1 to TRBJ2-5; perhaps TRBD2 as D (6 bases). Germline-derived CDR1 and CDR2 are MNHNS and SASEGT. CDR3 length: 14 residues. V lost 6 bases and J lost 4, with 15 bases in between.